This is a list of T cell receptor beta chains from one sample in a study of T cell responses to AZD1222 COVID-19 vaccine. Only in-frame clones appear in the TCRdb table, and some are missing; sequencing was by immunoSEQ multiplex PCR. Of over 120,000 clones in the sample, 92% are singletons; the top ten hold 3% to 4%. The sequences come from peripheral blood, collected 28 days after the second AZD1222 dose. Receptors originate from an adult who received the AZD1222 COVID-19 vaccine. The CDR3 runs from the conserved cysteine through the conserved F or W. Fields, in order: CDR3 DNA, CDR3 protein, D gene, clone size, V gene, J gene. D genes are given only for firm matches. Some rows mark clone size as missing; the rest say once, few, many or name a class of expanded clone.

cdr3_nt: TGTGCCAGCAGATTAAAGGGACGGGTGAACACTGAAGCTTTCTTT
cdr3_aa: CASRLKGRVNTEAFF
d_call: -
clone_size: -
v_call: TRBV28
j_call: TRBJ1-1

cdr3_nt: TGTGCCAGCAGCCAGGCTCAGGGAGGTACCGGGGAGCTGTTTTTT
cdr3_aa: CASSQAQGGTGELFF
d_call: -
clone_size: -
v_call: TRBV7-3
j_call: TRBJ2-2

cdr3_nt: TGCGCCAGCAGCCAAGAGGTCAAGGGGGAGCTGTTTTTT
cdr3_aa: CASSQEVKGELFF
d_call: -
clone_size: -
v_call: TRBV4-3
j_call: TRBJ2-2

cdr3_nt: TGTGCCAGCAGTGCGGGAGGAGCTAATGAAAAACTGTTTTTT
cdr3_aa: CASSAGGANEKLFF
d_call: -
clone_size: -
v_call: TRBV2
j_call: TRBJ1-4

cdr3_nt: TGTGCCAGCAGCCCGGGACAGGGGGCCCGGCAGCCCCAGCATTTT
cdr3_aa: CASSPGQGARQPQHF
d_call: TRBD1
clone_size: -
v_call: TRBV5-5
j_call: TRBJ1-5

cdr3_nt: TGTGCCAGCAGTTACTCCCCAGGGGCTATGGTGTTTTTT
cdr3_aa: CASSYSPGAMVFF
d_call: -
clone_size: once
v_call: TRBV6-2/TRBV6-3
j_call: TRBJ1-4

cdr3_nt: TGTGCCAGCAGTGTAGACCCGGGGGTCAATGAGCAGTTCTTC
cdr3_aa: CASSVDPGVNEQFF
d_call: -
clone_size: -
v_call: TRBV28
j_call: TRBJ2-1

cdr3_nt: TGTGCCTTGGACCCTCACATCTTTTCCTATGGCTACACCTTC
cdr3_aa: CALDPHIFSYGYTF
d_call: -
clone_size: -
v_call: TRBV30
j_call: TRBJ1-2

cdr3_nt: TGTGCCAGCAGTCCTGGTGGGGGGAGACTTAACTATGGCTACACCTTC
cdr3_aa: CASSPGGGRLNYGYTF
d_call: -
clone_size: once
v_call: TRBV7-9
j_call: TRBJ1-2

cdr3_nt: TGCGCCAGCAGCTTGGAAAGCGGGTCTGGAAACACCATATATTTT
cdr3_aa: CASSLESGSGNTIYF
d_call: -
clone_size: -
v_call: TRBV5-1
j_call: TRBJ1-3

cdr3_nt: TGCGCCAGCAGCTTAGCCGGGAGCTCCTACAATGAGCAGTTCTTC
cdr3_aa: CASSLAGSSYNEQFF
d_call: -
clone_size: -
v_call: TRBV5-1
j_call: TRBJ2-1

cdr3_nt: TGTGCCAGCATCCCAGGCCAAATCCTGAATTCACCCCTCCACTTT
cdr3_aa: CASIPGQILNSPLHF
d_call: -
clone_size: -
v_call: TRBV28
j_call: TRBJ1-6